The 15 T cell receptor beta chains below come from one sample, sequenced in a study of OX40 agonist ivuxolimab in advanced cancers. Some clones are missing from TCRdb's copy, which holds only in-frame ones; the method was immunoSEQ multiplex PCR. The sample shows approximately 79,000 clones, roughly 90% of them seen only once. The sequences come from CD4+ or CD8+ T cells sorted from blood, collected in a trial of the OX40 agonist ivuxolimab. These TCRs come from an adult with an advanced solid tumor such as melanoma, head and neck, liver or kidney cancer.

The J gene is TRBJ2-5, the V gene TRBV27; 8 nucleotides line up with TRBD1. There are 17 residues in the CDR3. The germline V gene encodes CDR1 MNHEY and CDR2 SMNVEV (reference sequence). The V and J ends lost 1 base and 0 bases, in that order; junction bases with no gene match: 7. The CDR3 coding sequence is TGTGCCAGCAGTTTATTAGGGGACAGGAATTACCAAGAGACCCAGTACTTC. Translation gives CASSLLGDRNYQETQYF.

The chain has TRBV9 and TRBJ2-5, with D possibly being TRBD2 (7 bases). The CDR3 runs 17 residues. Germline V lookup: CDR1 SGDLS, CDR2 YYNGEE. Trimming shortened V by 0 bases and J by 5 bases, and 20 bases separated the two germline ends. CDR3 residues: CASSVGGGPTGGETQYF. The DNA of the CDR3 is TGTGCCAGCAGCGTAGGGGGGGGCCCTACAGGTGGGGAGACCCAGTACTTC. Complete variable domain (other parts from reference TRBV9 and TRBJ2-5): DSGVTQTPKHLITATGQRVTLRCSPRSGDLSVYWYQQSLDQGLQFLIQYYNGEERAKGNILERFSAQQFPDLHSELNLSSLELGDSALYFCASSVGGGPTGGETQYFGPGTRLLVL.

The chain has TRBV7-9 and TRBJ2-3; 8 positions agree with TRBD1. The CDR3 sequence is 15 residues long. The germline V gene has CDR1 SEHNR and CDR2 FQNEAQ (reference sequence). Trimming took 5 bases from V and 2 from J; bases not matched to a gene: 6. The CDR3 DNA sequence: TGTGCCAGCAGCCTAGGGGACAGGATCACAGATACGCAGTATTTT. Its translation: CASSLGDRITDTQYF.

J is TRBJ2-7 and V is TRBV7-9, with TRBD1 matching 8 bases. V shed 1 base, J shed 2 bases, and the junction held 4 bases outside the gene matches. The CDR3 contains 15 residues. Germline V gives CDR1 SEHNR, CDR2 FQNEAQ (reference sequence). The DNA for the CDR3 is TGTGCCAGCAGCTTAGGGACAGGGTGGGCCTACGAGCAGTACTTC. Protein sequence: CASSLGTGWAYEQYF.

The gene calls are TRBV4-3 and TRBJ1-1; D gene ambiguous. Germline V lookup: CDR1 LGHNA, CDR2 YSLEER. The CDR3 extends over 13 amino acids. V gave up 7 bases and J gave up 3 bases, with 12 bases separating them. Here the CDR3 reads CASTAGIYTEAFF. Written as DNA, the CDR3 is TGCGCCAGCACTGCTGGGATATACACTGAAGCTTTCTTT.

This sequence joins TRBV5-1 and TRBJ2-3; D may correspond to TRBD1 or TRBD2 (5 bases each). Trimming left V 0 bases short and J 4 bases short, with 6 bases between. The CDR3 is 13 amino acids. CDR1 is SGHRS and CDR2 is YFSETQ in the germline V gene. This CDR3 reads CASSLVGPDTQYF. The CDR3 coding sequence is TGCGCCAGCAGCTTGGTGGGACCAGATACGCAGTATTTT.

The V call is TRBV27, the J call TRBJ1-2, with no clear D. The CDR3 is made up of 14 amino acids. V was shortened by 6 bases and J by 1 base, with 12 bases between the two germline ends. The germline CDR1 and CDR2 sequences are MNHEY and SMNVEV (reference sequence). CDR3 loop: CASRGQDFNYGYTF. In DNA, the CDR3 is TGTGCCAGCAGAGGGCAGGACTTTAACTATGGCTACACCTTC.

V is TRBV5-5 and J is TRBJ2-2; tentative D call: TRBD1 (6 bases). There are 15 residues in the CDR3. With 1 base removed from V and 0 bases from J, the gap between germline ends came to 7 bases. The germline CDR1 and CDR2 sequences are SGHKS and YYEKEE (reference sequence). CDR3 residues: CASSLYRANTGELFF. CDR3 nucleotide sequence: TGTGCCAGCAGCTTGTACAGGGCGAACACCGGGGAGCTGTTTTTT.

The chain uses TRBV5-1 and TRBJ2-7; D is unclear. This CDR3 is 13 amino acids long. Trimming shortened V by 1 base and J by 5 bases, and 10 bases separated the two germline ends. Germline-derived CDR1 and CDR2 are SGHRS and YFSETQ. CDR3 loop: CASSLSPLDEQYF. The DNA of the CDR3 is TGCGCCAGCAGCTTGAGCCCCCTTGACGAGCAGTACTTC. Together with reference TRBV5-1 and TRBJ2-7, the CDR3 gives the full variable domain: KAGVTQTPRYLIKTRGQQVTLSCSPISGHRSVSWYQQTPGQGLQFLFEYFSETQRNKGNFPGRFSGRQFSNSRSEMNVSTLELGDSALYLCASSLSPLDEQYFGPGTRLTVT.

The chain couples TRBV4-1 to TRBJ2-7; TRBD1 agrees at 7 bases. From germline, CDR1 is MGHRA and CDR2 YSYEKL. This CDR3 contains 14 residues. V shed 5 bases and J 5 bases; nucleotides not matched to a gene: 9. This CDR3 reads CASSYGTASDEQYF. The CDR3 DNA reads TGCGCCAGCAGCTATGGGACAGCTTCCGACGAGCAGTACTTC.

This rearrangement joins TRBV6-5 to TRBJ1-1, with no clear D. This CDR3 is built from 13 residues. The germline V and J ends were trimmed by 5 bases and 6 bases, with 13 bases remaining between them. Germline CDR1 and CDR2: MNHEY and SVGAGI. DNA for the CDR3: TGTGCCAGCAGTCTCGGGGAGGGCCCTGAAGCTTTCTTT. This translates into CASSLGEGPEAFF.

V is TRBV29-1 and J is TRBJ2-7, with TRBD2 identical over 15 bases. Germline CDR1 is SQVTM and CDR2 is ANQGSEA. V was clipped by 6 bases and J by 4 bases; unmatched bases: 1. This CDR3 has 13 residues. The CDR3 bases are TGCAGCGTCGGGACTAGCGGGGGGTACGAGCAGTACTTC. This gives the protein CSVGTSGGYEQYF.

The chain carries TRBV2 and TRBJ1-6; D not resolved. The V end was cut by 3 bases, the J end by 4 bases, with 13 bases between. Germline assignment: CDR1 SNHLY and CDR2 FYNNEI. This CDR3 has 16 amino acids. This chain's CDR3 is CASSEPVTEYNSPLHF. The CDR3 coding sequence is TGTGCCAGCAGTGAGCCAGTTACCGAGTATAATTCACCCCTCCACTTT.

This chain joins TRBV9 and TRBJ1-1; tentative D call: TRBD1 (5 bases). V was shortened by 1 base and J by 3 bases, with 13 bases between the two germline ends. Germline CDR1 reads SGDLS; CDR2 reads YYNGEE. The CDR3 contains 15 residues. CDR3 sequence: CASSVTGPDHTEAFF. CDR3 in DNA: TGTGCCAGCAGCGTAACAGGCCCAGATCACACTGAAGCTTTCTTT.

The CDR3 is CASLGSYNEQFF. As DNA, the CDR3 is TGTGCCAGCCTGGGCTCCTACAATGAGCAGTTCTTC. This rearrangement joins TRBV27 to TRBJ2-1; no clear D gene. Germline CDR1 and CDR2: MNHEY and SMNVEV (reference sequence). The V and J ends lost 8 bases and 0 bases respectively, with 5 bases between them. The CDR3 spans 12 residues.